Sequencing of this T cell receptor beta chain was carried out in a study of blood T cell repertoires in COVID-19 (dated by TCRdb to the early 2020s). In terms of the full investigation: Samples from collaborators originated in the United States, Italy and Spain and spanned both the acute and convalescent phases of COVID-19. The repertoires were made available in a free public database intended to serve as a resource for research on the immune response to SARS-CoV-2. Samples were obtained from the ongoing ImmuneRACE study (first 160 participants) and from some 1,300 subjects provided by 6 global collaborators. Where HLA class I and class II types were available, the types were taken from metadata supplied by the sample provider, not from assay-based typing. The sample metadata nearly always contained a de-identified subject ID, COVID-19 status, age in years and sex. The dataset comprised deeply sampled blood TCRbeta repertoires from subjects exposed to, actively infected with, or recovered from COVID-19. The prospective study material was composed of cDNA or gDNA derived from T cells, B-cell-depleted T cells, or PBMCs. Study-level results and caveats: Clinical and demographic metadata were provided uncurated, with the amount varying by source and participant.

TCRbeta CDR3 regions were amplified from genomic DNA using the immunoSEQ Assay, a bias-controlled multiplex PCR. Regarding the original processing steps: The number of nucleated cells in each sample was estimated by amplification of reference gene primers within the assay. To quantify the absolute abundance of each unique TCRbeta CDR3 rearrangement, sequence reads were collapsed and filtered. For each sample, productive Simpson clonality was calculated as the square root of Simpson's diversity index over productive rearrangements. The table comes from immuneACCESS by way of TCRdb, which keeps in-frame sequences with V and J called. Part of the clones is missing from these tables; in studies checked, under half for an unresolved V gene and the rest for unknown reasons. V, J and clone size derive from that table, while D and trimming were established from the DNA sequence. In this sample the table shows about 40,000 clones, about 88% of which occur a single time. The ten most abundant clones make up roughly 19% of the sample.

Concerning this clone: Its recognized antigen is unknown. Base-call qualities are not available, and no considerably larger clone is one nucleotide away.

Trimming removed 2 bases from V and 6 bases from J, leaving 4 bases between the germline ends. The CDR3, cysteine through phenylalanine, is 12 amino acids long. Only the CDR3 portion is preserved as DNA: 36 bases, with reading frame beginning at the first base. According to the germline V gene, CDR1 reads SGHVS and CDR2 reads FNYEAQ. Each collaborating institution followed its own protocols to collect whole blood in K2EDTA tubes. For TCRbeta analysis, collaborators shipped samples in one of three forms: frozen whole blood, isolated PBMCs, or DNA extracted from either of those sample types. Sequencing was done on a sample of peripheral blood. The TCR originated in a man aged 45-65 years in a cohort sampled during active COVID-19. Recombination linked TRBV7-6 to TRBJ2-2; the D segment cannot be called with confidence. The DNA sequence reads TGTGCCAGCAGCTTACTTGCCGGGGAGCTGTTTTTT. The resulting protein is CASSLLAGELFF.